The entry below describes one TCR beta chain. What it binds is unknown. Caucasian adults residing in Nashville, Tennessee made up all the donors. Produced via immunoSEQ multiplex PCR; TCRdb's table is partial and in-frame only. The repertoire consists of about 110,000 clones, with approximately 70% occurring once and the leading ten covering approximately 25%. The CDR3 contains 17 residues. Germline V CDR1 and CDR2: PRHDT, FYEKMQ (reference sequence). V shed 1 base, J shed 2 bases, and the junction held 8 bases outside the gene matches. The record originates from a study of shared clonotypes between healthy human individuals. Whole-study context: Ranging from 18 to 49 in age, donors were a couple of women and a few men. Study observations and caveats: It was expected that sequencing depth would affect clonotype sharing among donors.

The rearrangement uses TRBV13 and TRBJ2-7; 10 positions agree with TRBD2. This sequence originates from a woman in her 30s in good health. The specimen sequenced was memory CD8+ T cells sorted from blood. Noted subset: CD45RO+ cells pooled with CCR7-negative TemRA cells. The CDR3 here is CASSLVSLAGVTYEQYF. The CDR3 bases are TGTGCCAGCAGCTTAGTATCTCTAGCGGGAGTAACCTACGAGCAGTACTTC.